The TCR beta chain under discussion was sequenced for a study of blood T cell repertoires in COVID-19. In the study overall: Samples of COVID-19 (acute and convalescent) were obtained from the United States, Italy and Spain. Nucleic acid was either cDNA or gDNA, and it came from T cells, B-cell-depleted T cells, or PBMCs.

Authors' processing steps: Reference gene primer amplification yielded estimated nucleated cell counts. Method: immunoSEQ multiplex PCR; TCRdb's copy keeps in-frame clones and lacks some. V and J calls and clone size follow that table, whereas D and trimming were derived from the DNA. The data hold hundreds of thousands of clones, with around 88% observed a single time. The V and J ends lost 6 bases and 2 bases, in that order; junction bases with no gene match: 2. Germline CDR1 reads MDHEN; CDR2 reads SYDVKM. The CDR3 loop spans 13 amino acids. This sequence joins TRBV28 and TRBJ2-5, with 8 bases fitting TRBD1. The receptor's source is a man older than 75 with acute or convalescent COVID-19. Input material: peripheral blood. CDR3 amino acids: CASRRQGQETQYF. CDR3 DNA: TGTGCCAGCAGAAGACAGGGGCAAGAGACCCAGTACTTC.